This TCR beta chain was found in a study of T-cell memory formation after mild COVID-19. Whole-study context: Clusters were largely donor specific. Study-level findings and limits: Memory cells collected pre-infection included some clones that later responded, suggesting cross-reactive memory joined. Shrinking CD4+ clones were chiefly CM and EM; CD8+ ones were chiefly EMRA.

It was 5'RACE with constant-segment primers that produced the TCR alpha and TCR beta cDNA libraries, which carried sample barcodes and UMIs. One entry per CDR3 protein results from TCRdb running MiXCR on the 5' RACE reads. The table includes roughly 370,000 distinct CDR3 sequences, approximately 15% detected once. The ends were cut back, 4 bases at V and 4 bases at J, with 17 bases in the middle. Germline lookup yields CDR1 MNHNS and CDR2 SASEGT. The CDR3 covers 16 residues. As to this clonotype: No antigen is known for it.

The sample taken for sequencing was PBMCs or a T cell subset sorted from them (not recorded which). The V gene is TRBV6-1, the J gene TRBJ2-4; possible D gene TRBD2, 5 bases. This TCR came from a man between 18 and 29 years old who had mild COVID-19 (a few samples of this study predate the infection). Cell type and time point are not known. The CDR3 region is CASSGPIGLAKNIQYF. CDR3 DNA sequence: TGTGCCAGCAGTGGACCGATTGGGCTAGCTAAAAACATTCAGTACTTC.